Sequencing of this TCR beta chain was carried out in a study of T cells after yellow fever vaccination. On the study more broadly: Low-cell-number fractions underwent preparation using SMART-Seq v4 Ultra Low Input.

From germline, CDR1 is SEHNR and CDR2 FQNEAQ (reference sequence). The length of the CDR3 is 16 residues. The ends lost 7 bases at V and 6 bases at J; junction bases unmatched: 12. General observations from the study: Weaker, the secondary response peaked sooner, at day 5 versus 15.

5'RACE template switching added a universal primer site and UMIs to TCR cDNA. Via MiXCR, TCRdb re-called the 5' RACE reads, giving one row per CDR3 protein. The sample has hundreds of thousands of distinct CDR3 sequences; approximately 3.9% are singletons. Notes on this clonotype: The antigen is not known.

The source is a man younger than 30 who received the YFV17D yellow fever vaccine. The chain couples TRBV7-9 to TRBJ2-2, with TRBD1 matching 9 bases. This specimen consisted of PBMCs, obtained on the day of the yellow fever booster vaccination. CDR3 sequence (DNA): TGTGCCAGCACCCCCTCGAACAGGGGGCGGTCCGGGGAGCTGTTTTTT. It codes for CASTPSNRGRSGELFF.